This is a list of T cell receptor beta chains from one sample in a study of brain T cells in children with intractable seizures. The table came from immunoSEQ multiplex PCR; TCRdb's copy has only in-frame clones and leaves some out. The repertoire consists of hundreds of thousands of clones, with over 90% occurring once and the leading ten covering roughly 6%. This material consisted of peripheral blood, taken more than 4 months after surgery. All receptors come from a boy younger than two with tuberous sclerosis and intractable seizures. CDR3s leave out the opening cysteine and the closing phenylalanine or tryptophan.

len,v_gene,j_gene,CDR3aa
12,TRBV6-6,TRBJ1-1,ASSYDGAGTEAF
17,TRBV4-2,TRBJ2-2,ASSQEDGTSGRSAGELF
19,TRBV24-1,TRBJ1-4,ATSDFPFWDSSSTTNEKLF
11,TRBV5-4,TRBJ1-1,ASSLTGNTEAF
11,TRBV2,TRBJ1-6,ASHRNTNSPLH
14,TRBV7-9,TRBJ2-3,ASSPTGLAGANTQY
11,TRBV7-6,TRBJ1-4,ASSLPTNEKLF
13,TRBV30,TRBJ2-1,AWSVLAASYNEQF
13,TRBV6-6,TRBJ2-6,ASSYRTAGANVLT
13,TRBV5-1,TRBJ2-3,ASSALAGGSDTQY
12,TRBV25-1,TRBJ2-7,ASSSTVSAYEQY
14,TRBV7-2,TRBJ2-7,ASSLAVKTGFFEQY
13,TRBV9,TRBJ2-2,ASSPGTDPTGELF
9,TRBV7-9,TRBJ2-7,ASSPSMEQY